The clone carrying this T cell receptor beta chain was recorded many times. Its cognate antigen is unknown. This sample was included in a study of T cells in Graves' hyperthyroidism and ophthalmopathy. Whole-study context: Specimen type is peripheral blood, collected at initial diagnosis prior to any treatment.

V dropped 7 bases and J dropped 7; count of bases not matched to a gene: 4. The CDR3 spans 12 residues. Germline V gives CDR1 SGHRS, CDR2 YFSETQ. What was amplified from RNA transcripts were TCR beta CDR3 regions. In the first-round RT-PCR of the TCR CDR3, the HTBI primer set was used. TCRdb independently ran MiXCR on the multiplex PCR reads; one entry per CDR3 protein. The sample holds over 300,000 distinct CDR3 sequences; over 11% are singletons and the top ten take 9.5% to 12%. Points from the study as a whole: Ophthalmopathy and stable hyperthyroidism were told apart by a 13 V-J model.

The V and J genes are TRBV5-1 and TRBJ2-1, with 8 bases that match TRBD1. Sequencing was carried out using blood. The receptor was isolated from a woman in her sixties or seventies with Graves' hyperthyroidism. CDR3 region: CASLDRANEQFF. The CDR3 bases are TGCGCCAGCCTGGACAGGGCGAATGAGCAGTTCTTC.